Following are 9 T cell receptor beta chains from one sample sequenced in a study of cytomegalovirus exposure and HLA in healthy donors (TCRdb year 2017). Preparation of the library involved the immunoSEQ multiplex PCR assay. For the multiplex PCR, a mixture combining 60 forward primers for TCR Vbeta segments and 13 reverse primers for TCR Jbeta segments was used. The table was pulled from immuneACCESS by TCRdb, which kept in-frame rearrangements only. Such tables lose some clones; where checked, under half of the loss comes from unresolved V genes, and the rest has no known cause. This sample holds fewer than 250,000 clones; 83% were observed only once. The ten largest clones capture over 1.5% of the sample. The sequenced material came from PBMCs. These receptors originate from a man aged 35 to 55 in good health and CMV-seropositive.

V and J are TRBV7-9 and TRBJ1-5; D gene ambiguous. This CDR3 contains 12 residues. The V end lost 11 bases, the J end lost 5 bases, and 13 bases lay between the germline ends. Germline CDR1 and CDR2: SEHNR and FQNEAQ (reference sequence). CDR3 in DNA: TGTGCCGGAGGACGGGTAGATCAGCCCCAGCATTTT. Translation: CAGGRVDQPQHF.

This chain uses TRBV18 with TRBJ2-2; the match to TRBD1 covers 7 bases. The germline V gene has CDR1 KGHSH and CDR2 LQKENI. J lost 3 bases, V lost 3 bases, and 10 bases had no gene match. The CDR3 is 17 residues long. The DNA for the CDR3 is TGTGCCAGCTCACCCCGGACAGGCGGTGGGTACACCGGGGAGCTGTTTTTT. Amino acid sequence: CASSPRTGGGYTGELFF. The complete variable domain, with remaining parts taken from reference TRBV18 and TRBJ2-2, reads NAGVMQNPRHLVRRRGQEARLRCSPMKGHSHVYWYRQLPEEGLKFMVYLQKENIIDESGMPKERFSAEFPKEGPSILRIQQVVRGDSAAYFCASSPRTGGGYTGELFFGEGSRLTVL.

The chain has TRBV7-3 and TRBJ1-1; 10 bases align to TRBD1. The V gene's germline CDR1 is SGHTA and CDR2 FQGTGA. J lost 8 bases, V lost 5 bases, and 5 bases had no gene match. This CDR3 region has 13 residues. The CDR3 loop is CASSMGQGREAFF. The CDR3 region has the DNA TGTGCCAGCAGCATGGGACAGGGGAGAGAAGCTTTCTTT.

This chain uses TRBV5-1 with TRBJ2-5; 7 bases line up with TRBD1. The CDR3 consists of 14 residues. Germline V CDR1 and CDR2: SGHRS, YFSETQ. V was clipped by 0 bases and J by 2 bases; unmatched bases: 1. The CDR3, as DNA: TGCGCCAGCAGCTTGGAGGGGGCTCAAGAGACCCAGTACTTC. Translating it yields CASSLEGAQETQYF.

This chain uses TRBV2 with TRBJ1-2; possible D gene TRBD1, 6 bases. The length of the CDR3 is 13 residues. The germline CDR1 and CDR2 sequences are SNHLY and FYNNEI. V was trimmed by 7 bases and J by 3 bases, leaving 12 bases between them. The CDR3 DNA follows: TGTGCCAGCATCACAGGGATCGACTATGGCTACACCTTC. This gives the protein CASITGIDYGYTF.

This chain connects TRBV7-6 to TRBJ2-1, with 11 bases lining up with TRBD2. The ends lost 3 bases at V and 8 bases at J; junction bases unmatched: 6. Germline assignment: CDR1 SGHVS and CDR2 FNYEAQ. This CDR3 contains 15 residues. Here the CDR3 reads CASSLTSGTPHEQFF. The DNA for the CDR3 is TGTGCCAGCAGCTTGACTAGCGGGACGCCCCATGAGCAGTTCTTC. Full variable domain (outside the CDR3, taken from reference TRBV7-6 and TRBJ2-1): GAGVSQSPRYKVTKRGQDVALRCDPISGHVSLYWYRQALGQGPEFLTYFNYEAQQDKSGLPNDRFSAERPEGSISTLTIQRTEQRDSAMYRCASSLTSGTPHEQFFGPGTRLTVL.

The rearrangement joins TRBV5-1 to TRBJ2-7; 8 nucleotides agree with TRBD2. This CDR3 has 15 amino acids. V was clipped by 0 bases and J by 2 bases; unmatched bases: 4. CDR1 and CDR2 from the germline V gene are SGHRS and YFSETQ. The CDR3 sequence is CASSLDTSGPYEQYF. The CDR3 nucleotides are TGCGCCAGCAGCTTGGACACTAGCGGACCCTACGAGCAGTACTTC.

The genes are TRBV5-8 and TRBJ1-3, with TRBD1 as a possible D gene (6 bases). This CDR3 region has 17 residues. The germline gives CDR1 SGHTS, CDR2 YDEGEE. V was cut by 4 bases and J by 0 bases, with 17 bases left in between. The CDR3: CASSPTKTGLSGNTIYF. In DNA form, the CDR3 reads TGTGCCAGCAGCCCTACCAAGACAGGCCTCTCTGGAAACACCATATATTTT.

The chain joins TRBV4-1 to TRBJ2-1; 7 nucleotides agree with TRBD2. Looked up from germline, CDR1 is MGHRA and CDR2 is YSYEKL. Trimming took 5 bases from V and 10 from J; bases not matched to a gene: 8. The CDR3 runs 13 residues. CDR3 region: CASSFILADEQFF. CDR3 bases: TGCGCCAGCAGCTTCATTCTAGCGGACGAGCAGTTCTTC.